This T cell receptor (beta chain) was sequenced for a study of blood T cell repertoires in COVID-19. Looking at the study overall: Sources were T cells, B-cell-depleted T cells, or PBMCs; the material itself was cDNA or gDNA.

Participants, roughly 18 to 90 years old, spanned around 25 US areas. V lost 3 bases and J 0 bases, leaving 9 bases between the germline ends. The germline CDR1 and CDR2 sequences are LGHDT and YNNKEL (reference sequence). The CDR3 contains 15 residues. Method: immunoSEQ multiplex PCR; TCRdb's copy keeps in-frame clones and lacks some. The sample consists of roughly 360,000 clones, roughly four fifths of them appearing once. This chain connects TRBV3-1 (or the pseudogene TRBV3-2) to TRBJ2-4; TRBD2 is a possible D gene (6 bases). This clonotype originated in a woman aged 45-59 years who had recovered from COVID-19. The sequencing input was PBMCs or T cells enriched from blood (not recorded which). The chain's CDR3 is CASSQGLLAKNIQYF. The CDR3 bases are TGTGCCAGCAGCCAGGGACTGCTAGCCAAAAACATTCAGTACTTC.